This T cell receptor beta chain came from a study of cytomegalovirus exposure and HLA in healthy donors. The wider study: Counted in an early data release were about 85 million unique TCRs from HLA-typed donors.

Details on this clone: Antigen unknown.

Trimming shortened V by 5 bases and J by 7 bases, and 18 bases separated the two germline ends. The CDR3 totals 15 residues. CDR1 is GTSNPN and CDR2 is SVGIG in the germline V gene (reference sequence). Researchers ran the PCR with 60 Vbeta and 13 Jbeta primers. Sequencing used immunoSEQ multiplex PCR; TCRdb keeps in-frame clones, though not all of them. The data hold fewer than 110,000 clones, with around 72% observed a single time. General study points: Association of a missense DCLRE1C variant with TCR beta V- and J-gene trimming was reported in a later analysis.

Input material: PBMCs. The chain couples TRBV30 to TRBJ1-6; D not resolved. This receptor was identified in a woman in her forties in good health and CMV-seropositive. The CDR3 loop is CAWGTSGLGNSPLHF. Written as DNA, the CDR3 is TGTGCCTGGGGTACCAGCGGTTTAGGAAATTCACCCCTCCACTTT. The full variable domain, with the rest looked up from reference TRBV30 and TRBJ1-6, is SQTIHQWPATLVQPVGSPLSLECTVEGTSNPNLYWYRQAAGRGLQLLFYSVGIGQISSEVPQNLSASRPQDRQFILSSKKLLLSDSGFYLCAWGTSGLGNSPLHFGNGTRLTVT.